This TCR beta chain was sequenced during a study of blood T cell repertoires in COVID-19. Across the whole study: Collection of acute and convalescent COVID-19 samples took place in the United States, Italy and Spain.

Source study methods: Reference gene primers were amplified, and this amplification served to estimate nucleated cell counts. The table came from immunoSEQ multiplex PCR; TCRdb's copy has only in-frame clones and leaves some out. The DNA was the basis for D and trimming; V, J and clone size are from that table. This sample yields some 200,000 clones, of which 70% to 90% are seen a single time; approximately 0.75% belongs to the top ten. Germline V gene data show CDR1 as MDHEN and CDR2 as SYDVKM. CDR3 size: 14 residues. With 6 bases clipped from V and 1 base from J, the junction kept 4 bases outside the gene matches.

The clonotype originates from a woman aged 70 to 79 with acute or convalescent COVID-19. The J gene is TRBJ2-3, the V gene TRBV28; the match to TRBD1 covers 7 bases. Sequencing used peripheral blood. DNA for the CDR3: TGTGCCAGCAGCCCAGGGGGTGGCACAGATACGCAGTATTTT. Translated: CASSPGGGTDTQYF. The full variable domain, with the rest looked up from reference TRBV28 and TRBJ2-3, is DVKVTQSSRYLVKRTGEKVFLECVQDMDHENMFWYRQDPGLGLRLIYFSYDVKMKEKGDIPEGYSVSREKKERFSLILESASTNQTSMYLCASSPGGGTDTQYFGPGTRLTVL.